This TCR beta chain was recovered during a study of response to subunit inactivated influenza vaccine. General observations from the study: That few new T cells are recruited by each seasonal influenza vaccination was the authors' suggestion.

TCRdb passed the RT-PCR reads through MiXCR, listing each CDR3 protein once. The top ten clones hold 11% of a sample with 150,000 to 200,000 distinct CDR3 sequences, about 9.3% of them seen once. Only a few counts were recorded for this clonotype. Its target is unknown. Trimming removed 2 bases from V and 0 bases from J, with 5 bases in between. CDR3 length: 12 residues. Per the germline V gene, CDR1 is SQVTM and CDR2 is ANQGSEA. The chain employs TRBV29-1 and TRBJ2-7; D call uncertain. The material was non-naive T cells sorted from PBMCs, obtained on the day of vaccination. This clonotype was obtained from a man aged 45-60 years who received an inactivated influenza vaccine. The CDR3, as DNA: TGCAGCGTTGAACAGGACTCCTACGAGCAGTACTTC. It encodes CSVEQDSYEQYF.